This TCR beta chain was captured in a study of T cell responses to AZD1222 COVID-19 vaccine (dated by TCRdb to the early 2020s). General notes on the study: A total of roughly 240 trial participants underwent TCR sequencing, of whom around 200 received two doses of AZD1222 and 26 received two doses of the MenACWY control vaccine. Trial participants were enrolled into age subgroups of 18-55, 56-69 and 70-plus years, which contained roughly 140, 27 and 60 TCR-sequenced participants, respectively. The paper as a whole reports these results and caveats: Nearly half of unique spike-specific TCRs reportedly recognized epitopes outside regions mutated in the B.1.351 and B.1.1.7 variants. Most participants were white British and females outnumbered males, and the authors suggested that clonal diversity may have been underestimated. The vaccine-associated CD4 TCRs covered the entire spike protein, and the dominant responses fell in regions 160-218 and 743-854. Because no day 14 peak-response samples were available, repertoires were characterized only after the peak T cell response. In the small 56-69-year group, the increase in depth fell short of significance, most likely because of low power. A significant rise in spike-specific TCR breadth and depth was observed after two AZD1222 doses relative to day 0 and relative to MenACWY recipients. Conclusions about previously exposed vaccinees are limited because only a handful of AZD1222 recipients were SARS-CoV-2 seropositive at baseline.

In regard to this clone: Which antigen it targets is not known. No clone much larger than this one lies a single base away; base qualities are absent.

The meaning of the sample's time point label: baseline before first vaccination. What this sample's treatment or condition label stands for: meningococcal conjugate vaccine given as trial control. The vaccinee samples were drawn from two UK trials, COV001 and COV002, one of which was a single-blind randomized controlled phase 2/3 trial testing AZD1222 (ChAdOx1 nCoV-19) in healthy adults. For TCRbeta chain sequencing, PBMC samples were collected from trial participants at day 0 and at day 28 after the second dose. The CDR3 regions of human TCRbeta chains were analyzed by immunosequencing. The source study handled its data this way. TCRs in the repertoires were compared against a reference library of SARS-CoV-2-specific TCRs that had been generated with the MIRA antigen-specificity platform. Breadth was defined as the fraction of unique TCRs that were SARS-CoV-2-associated, and depth was defined as the fraction of total T cells that were SARS-CoV-2-associated. Using the MIRA data, each spike-specific TCR was assigned both to the spike region to which the TCR was reactive and to a CD4 or CD8 class. Log10-transformed breadth and depth values were compared by one-way ANOVA with Sidak's multiple comparisons tests. TCRdb mirrors the immuneACCESS table, restricted to in-frame sequences. Some clones are absent from its copies; in checked studies, under half trace to an unresolved V gene, and the reason for the others is unknown. That table gives V, J and clone size, and the DNA gave D and trimming. The table for this sample lists 75,000 to 95,000 clones; just under 90% of them were counted only once. 2.8% of the sample is taken by the ten largest.

This sequence was found in an adult in good health. Sequences were derived from peripheral blood, sampled on day 0 of MenACWY control vaccination.

DNA sequence: TGTGCCAGCAGCTTGACAGGGGTAGCCAAAAACATTCAGTACTTC. This yields the protein CASSLTGVAKNIQYF. The chain uses TRBV5-5 and TRBJ2-4, and 7 junction bases match TRBD1. CDR1 and CDR2 were assigned from the germline V gene (reference sequence) as SGHKS and YYEKEE. V has 1 base trimmed and J has 0 bases trimmed; junction bases matching no gene number 1. From its cysteine to its phenylalanine, the CDR3 spans 15 amino acids. The only DNA kept is the CDR3, 45 bases in frame from the first base.